These 21 T cell receptor beta chains came from one sample sequenced in a study of post-analysis software for immune sequencing data. Study conclusions and caveats: The study found TRBV5-6, TRBV5-1 and TRBV20-1 among five TRBV segments more frequent in patients than controls.

Carried by the TCR beta cDNA libraries were unique molecular identifiers. TCRdb re-called the PCR reads through MiXCR, storing one row per CDR3 protein. Of roughly 600,000 distinct CDR3 sequences in the sample, around 47% were seen once. These receptors lack a known antigen. Sequenced material: blood. These receptors were collected from a girl between 5 and 17 years old with multiple sclerosis.

This clonotype has a count of ten or more. The DNA for the CDR3 is TGTGCCAGCAGTCCCGGTCTCTACAATGAGCAGTTCTTC. Its protein product is CASSPGLYNEQFF. This chain links TRBV6-4 with TRBJ2-1; unclear D gene. The V end lost 5 bases, the J end lost 3 bases, and 8 bases lay between the germline ends. The CDR3 is made up of 13 amino acids. Germline assignment: CDR1 MRHNA and CDR2 SNTAGT.

In this sample, this clonotype turned up many times. V is TRBV7-9 and J is TRBJ1-2; perhaps TRBD1 as D (6 bases). Trimming shortened V by 0 bases and J by 7 bases, and 12 bases separated the two germline ends. Germline CDR1 reads SEHNR; CDR2 reads FQNEAQ (reference sequence). The CDR3 contains 14 residues. As DNA, the CDR3 is TGTGCCAGCAGCTTAGCGGGGGGCGCAAGTGGCTACACCTTC. Protein: CASSLAGGASGYTF.

J is TRBJ2-7 and V is TRBV28; 7 bases match TRBD2. Germline V gene data show CDR1 as MDHEN and CDR2 as SYDVKM. This CDR3 region has 14 residues. J lost 0 bases, V lost 8 bases, and 7 bases had no gene match. CDR3 bases: TGTGCCAGCTGTGGGGGGGTTAGCTCCTACGAGCAGTACTTC. Translating gives CASCGGVSSYEQYF.

Details on this clonotype: This clone may be a read error of a much larger clone one base away. V usage is TRBV24-1 and J usage is TRBJ2-1; tentative D call: TRBD1 (5 bases). Germline CDR1 KGHDR, CDR2 SFDVKD. The V gene lost 4 bases and the J gene lost 2 bases, with 8 bases spanning the gap. The CDR3 is 14 amino acids. The CDR3, as DNA: TGTGCCACCAGTGAAACGGACACCTACAATGAGCAGTTCTTC. Translation gives CATSETDTYNEQFF.

This chain links TRBV9 with TRBJ1-1; 9 nucleotides agree with TRBD1. V was pared by 1 base and J by 8 bases, with 6 bases of the junction left unmatched. Per germline, CDR1 SGDLS and CDR2 YYNGEE. This CDR3 is built from 14 residues. CDR3 in amino acids: CASSVTPGQGEAFF. In DNA form, the CDR3 reads TGTGCCAGCAGCGTAACGCCGGGACAGGGCGAAGCTTTCTTT.

This rearrangement joins TRBV5-5 to TRBJ2-7; D is unresolved. Per the germline V gene, CDR1 is SGHKS and CDR2 is YYEKEE (reference sequence). V was clipped by 4 bases and J by 0 bases, with 14 bases between them. This CDR3 has 15 amino acids. In nucleotides, the CDR3 is TGTGCCAGCAGCGGTCTGGGCGGCTCCTCCTACGAGCAGTACTTC. It specifies CASSGLGGSSYEQYF. Complete variable domain (other parts from reference TRBV5-5 and TRBJ2-7): DAGVTQSPTHLIKTRGQQVTLRCSPISGHKSVSWYQQVLGQGPQFIFQYYEKEERGRGNFPDRFSARQFPNYSSELNVNALLLGDSALYLCASSGLGGSSYEQYFGPGTRLTVT.

The chain uses TRBV20-1 and TRBJ2-5; the D gene is possibly TRBD2 (6 bases). CDR1 is DFQATT, CDR2 SNEGSKA, per germline (reference sequence). CDR3 length: 11 residues. V lost 3 bases to trimming and J lost 4 bases, with 6 bases between them. CDR3 sequence reads: CSARGLETQYF. The CDR3 DNA sequence: TGCAGTGCTAGGGGACTAGAGACCCAGTACTTC.

The rearrangement uses TRBV6-4 and TRBJ2-3; TRBD2 is a possible D gene (6 bases). From germline, CDR1 is MRHNA and CDR2 SNTAGT. The length of the CDR3 is 14 residues. The germline V and J ends were trimmed by 10 bases and 9 bases, with 23 bases remaining between them. The CDR3 DNA follows: TGTGCCAACCGGGACTTGGCCCCTTTCTCCACGCAGTATTTT. This sequence encodes CANRDLAPFSTQYF.

This clonotype has just a few counts. This chain connects TRBV5-8 to TRBJ2-1, with D uncertain. V lost 2 bases, J lost 9 bases, and 9 bases lay in between. Germline V CDR1 and CDR2: SGHTS, YDEGEE. The CDR3 totals 12 residues. The CDR3 region is CASSFHSSEQFF. CDR3 in DNA: TGTGCCAGCAGCTTTCACAGTAGTGAGCAGTTCTTC.

The V gene is TRBV12-3 or TRBV12-4, the J gene TRBJ1-1; 8 bases are a match to TRBD1. CDR3 size: 14 residues. J lost 4 bases, V lost 6 bases, and 7 bases had no gene match. CDR3 region: CASREPGQATEAFF. CDR3 bases: TGTGCCAGCAGGGAACCGGGACAGGCCACTGAAGCTTTCTTT.

V and J are TRBV9 and TRBJ2-7; 10 bases are shared with TRBD1. The J call is doubtful: the DNA matches TRBJ2-5 better. This CDR3 has 15 residues. Looked up from germline, CDR1 is SGDLS and CDR2 is YYNGEE. The CDR3 reads CASSERQGAGETQYF. Here the CDR3 DNA reads TGTGCCAGCAGCGAGAGACAGGGGGCGGGTGAGACCCAGTACTTC.

This clonotype occurred many times. The chain joins TRBV2 to TRBJ2-1; D may be TRBD2 (5 bases). Germline CDR1 is SNHLY and CDR2 is FYNNEI. The CDR3 length is 12 residues. V lost 2 bases to trimming and J lost 8 bases, with 7 bases between them. The CDR3 protein is CASSEISDEQFF. The DNA of the CDR3 is TGTGCCAGCAGTGAAATTAGCGATGAGCAGTTCTTC.

The rearrangement joins TRBV4-1 to TRBJ2-1; 9 positions match TRBD1. The junction had 9 bases not matched to a gene; V was cut back by 2 bases and J by 4 bases. Germline-derived CDR1 and CDR2 are MGHRA and YSYEKL. CDR3 length: 17 residues. The CDR3 loop is CASSQTSGTGIYNEQFF. The CDR3 bases are TGCGCCAGCAGCCAAACCTCCGGGACAGGGATTTACAATGAGCAGTTCTTC.

This chain uses TRBV6-5 with TRBJ2-7, with D hard to call. Trimming took 7 bases from V and 0 from J, leaving 13 bases between them. This CDR3 region has 14 residues. From germline, CDR1 is MNHEY and CDR2 SVGAGI. Written as DNA, the CDR3 is TGTGCCAGCACACCATCGACTCGCTCCTACGAGCAGTACTTC. As protein: CASTPSTRSYEQYF.

The table lists this clonotype with a few counts. J is TRBJ2-7 and V is TRBV12-3 or TRBV12-4, with 11 positions matching TRBD2. This CDR3 contains 14 residues. V dropped 6 bases and J dropped 12; count of bases not matched to a gene: 13. This chain's CDR3 is CASSLGLAARGGYF. The CDR3, as DNA: TGTGCCAGCAGCCTGGGACTAGCGGCAAGAGGGGGGTACTTC.

This clonotype showed up just a few times. The genes are TRBV6-6 and TRBJ2-2; 8 nucleotides line up with TRBD1. The V and J ends lost 6 bases and 5 bases, in that order; junction bases with no gene match: 5. Germline CDR1 is MNHNY and CDR2 is SVGAGI (reference sequence). The CDR3 has 14 residues. The CDR3 reads CASSPQGATGELFF. In DNA form, the CDR3 reads TGTGCCAGCAGCCCCCAGGGGGCTACCGGGGAGCTGTTTTTT.

This clonotype turned up a few times. The V and J genes are TRBV2 and TRBJ2-1; D is undetermined. V lost 1 base, J lost 9 bases, and 10 bases lay in between. The CDR3 is 13 amino acids. Germline V CDR1 and CDR2: SNHLY, FYNNEI. The CDR3 here is CASSEGPVGEQFF. CDR3 nucleotide sequence: TGTGCCAGCAGTGAAGGGCCCGTCGGTGAGCAGTTCTTC.

This clonotype has more than one count but fewer than ten. J is TRBJ1-6 and V is TRBV5-1, with TRBD1 as a possible D gene (6 bases). The length of the CDR3 is 17 residues. The V gene's germline CDR1 is SGHRS and CDR2 YFSETQ. The germline V and J ends were trimmed by 0 bases and 1 base, with 11 bases remaining between them. Here the CDR3 reads CASSLARGESYNSPLHF. CDR3 in DNA: TGCGCCAGCAGCTTGGCCAGGGGTGAATCCTATAATTCACCCCTCCACTTT.

This rearrangement joins TRBV7-9 to TRBJ1-1, with a possible D match to TRBD1 (5 bases). Germline values: CDR1 SEHNR, CDR2 FQNEAQ (reference sequence). The CDR3 sequence is 18 residues long. With 4 bases removed from V and 0 bases from J, the gap between germline ends came to 21 bases. The CDR3 is CASSSSSQTYRMNTEAFF. The CDR3 DNA reads as TGTGCCAGCAGCTCCAGCAGTCAAACTTACAGGATGAACACTGAAGCTTTCTTT.

Comment on this clonotype: A much bigger clone sits one base away, suggesting this may be a read error. CDR3 DNA: TGCAGCGTTGATCCTGGCGTAGTCCAAGAGACCCAGTACTTC. Protein product: CSVDPGVVQETQYF. The rearrangement uses TRBV29-1 and TRBJ2-5; D gene uncertain. CDR1 is SQVTM and CDR2 is ANQGSEA in the germline V gene. V was clipped by 3 bases and J by 1 base, with 12 bases between them. The CDR3 is 14 amino acids.

This clonotype was found a few times. V usage is TRBV4-1 and J usage is TRBJ2-7; 10 bases fit TRBD1. Losses at the gene ends were 4 bases for V and 2 bases for J; bases not matched to a gene: 8. The V gene's germline CDR1 is MGHRA and CDR2 YSYEKL. This CDR3 region has 16 residues. The CDR3 DNA sequence: TGCGCCAGCAGCCGCGGAAGGGGACAGGGGCCCTACGAGCAGTACTTC. Encoded protein: CASSRGRGQGPYEQYF.